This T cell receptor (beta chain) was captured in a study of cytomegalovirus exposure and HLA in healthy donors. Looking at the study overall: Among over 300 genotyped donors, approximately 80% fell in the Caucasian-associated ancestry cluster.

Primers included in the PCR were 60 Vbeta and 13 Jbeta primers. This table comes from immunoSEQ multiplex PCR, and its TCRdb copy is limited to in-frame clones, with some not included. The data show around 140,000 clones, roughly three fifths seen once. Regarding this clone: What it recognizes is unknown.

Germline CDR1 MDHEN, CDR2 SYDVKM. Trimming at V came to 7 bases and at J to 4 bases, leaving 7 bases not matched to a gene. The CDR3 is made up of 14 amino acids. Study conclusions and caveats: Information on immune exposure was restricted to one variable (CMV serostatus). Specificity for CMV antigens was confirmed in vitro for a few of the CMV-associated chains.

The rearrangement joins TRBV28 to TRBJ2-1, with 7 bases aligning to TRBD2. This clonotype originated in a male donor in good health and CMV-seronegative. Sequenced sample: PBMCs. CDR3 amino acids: CASTSGGIYNEQFF. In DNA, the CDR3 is TGTGCCAGCACCTCCGGGGGGATATACAATGAGCAGTTCTTC.